The entry below describes one TCR beta chain. Antigen: not known. This entry belongs to a study of cytomegalovirus exposure and HLA in healthy donors. Whole-study results and caveats: In presence/absence analyses, roughly uniform sequencing depth across donors was assumed.

The PCR ran on 60 Vbeta and 13 Jbeta primers. This table comes from immunoSEQ multiplex PCR, and its TCRdb copy is limited to in-frame clones, with some not included. The sample lists some 160,000 clones; around 80% were seen once. Deletions cut 0 bases from V and 6 bases from J, with 12 bases between. This CDR3 has 15 residues. Germline-derived CDR1 and CDR2 are LNHNV and YYDKDF (reference sequence). Material: PBMCs. The TCR originated in a man between 18 and 29 years old in good health and CMV-seronegative. The chain has TRBV15 and TRBJ1-5; TRBD1 might be the D (5 bases). CDR3 protein: CATSRDPGVGQPQHF. The CDR3 DNA follows: TGTGCCACCAGCAGAGATCCGGGGGTTGGTCAGCCCCAGCATTTT.